Each of the 23 T cell receptor beta chains below was sequenced from the same sample in a study of blood T cell repertoires in COVID-19. Assay: immunoSEQ multiplex PCR; the TCRdb copy retains only in-frame clones and omits some. The repertoire includes approximately 170,000 clones, around 74% of them detected once, and 2.5% to 3.5% sits in the top ten. Sequenced: peripheral blood. These receptor sequences come from a woman of 80 years or more with acute or convalescent COVID-19.

A word on this clone: The junction differs from germline at one of its ends, possibly a read error. The V call is TRBV5-1, the J call TRBJ1-4; TRBD1 matches 8 bases. Germline assignment: CDR1 SGHRS and CDR2 YFSETQ. CDR3 length: 14 residues. CDR3 nucleotides: TGCGCCAGCAGCGGAATGGGACAGGATGAGAAACTGTTTTTT. This codes for CASSGMGQDEKLFF.

This clone has more than one count but fewer than ten. The J gene is TRBJ1-2, the V gene TRBV27; 10 bases match TRBD1. V shed 4 bases, J shed 3 bases, and the junction held 5 bases outside the gene matches. CDR1 and CDR2 (germline): MNHEY, SMNVEV (reference sequence). The CDR3 length is 15 residues. The CDR3 bases are TGTGCCAGCAGTTCGACAGGGGGCGCCTACTATGGCTACACCTTC. Translating it yields CASSSTGGAYYGYTF.

This clone came up a few times. The J gene is TRBJ1-4, the V gene TRBV19; D not resolved. V was trimmed by 7 bases and J by 0 bases, leaving 15 bases between them. Germline assignment: CDR1 LNHDA and CDR2 SQIVND (reference sequence). This CDR3 region has 16 residues. The CDR3: CASNTNYAATNEKLFF. CDR3 bases: TGTGCCAGTAATACTAACTACGCTGCAACTAATGAAAAACTGTTTTTT. The full variable domain, its missing parts supplied by reference TRBV19 and TRBJ1-4, is DGGITQSPKYLFRKEGQNVTLSCEQNLNHDAMYWYRQDPGQGLRLIYYSQIVNDFQKGDIAEGYSVSREKKESFPLTVTSAQKNPTAFYLCASNTNYAATNEKLFFGSGTQLSVL.

V usage is TRBV3-1 (or the pseudogene TRBV3-2) and J usage is TRBJ2-7; 9 bases agree with TRBD2. The CDR3 loop spans 16 amino acids. V was clipped by 0 bases and J by 2 bases; unmatched bases: 5. Germline V CDR1 and CDR2: LGHDT, YNNKEL (reference sequence). CDR3 in amino acids: CASSQEVGGRAYEQYF. CDR3 sequence (DNA): TGTGCCAGCAGCCAAGAAGTCGGCGGGAGGGCCTACGAGCAGTACTTC.

The gene calls are TRBV28 and TRBJ1-5; D gene uncertain. Trimming cost V 1 base and J 0 bases, with 10 bases left between them. The CDR3 covers 16 residues. CDR1 is MDHEN, CDR2 SYDVKM, per germline. The CDR3 DNA follows: TGTGCCAGCAGTTTATCGGAGGGCTATAGCAATCAGCCCCAGCATTTT. It codes for CASSLSEGYSNQPQHF.

This clone showed up just a few times. The chain joins TRBV7-3 to TRBJ2-1; 10 nucleotides line up with TRBD2. Germline V gene sequence: CDR1 SGHTA, CDR2 FQGTGA. V lost 5 bases and J lost 3; bases outside the gene matches: 7. There are 16 residues in the CDR3. CDR3: CASSRYLAGDYNEQFF. CDR3 nucleotide sequence: TGTGCCAGCAGCCGATACCTAGCGGGGGACTACAATGAGCAGTTCTTC.

This rearrangement joins TRBV11-3 to TRBJ2-1; tentative D call: TRBD2 (6 bases). V gave up 0 bases and J gave up 4 bases, with 10 bases separating them. This CDR3 is built from 15 residues. Germline CDR1 reads SGHNT; CDR2 reads YENEEA. The CDR3 protein is CASSLEGTEYNEQFF. The CDR3, as DNA: TGTGCCAGCAGCTTAGAGGGGACTGAGTACAATGAGCAGTTCTTC.

V and J are TRBV6-4 and TRBJ1-4; no clear D gene. Trimming removed 5 bases from V and 4 bases from J, with 23 bases in between. This CDR3 comprises 18 residues. Germline values: CDR1 MRHNA, CDR2 SNTAGT. CDR3 sequence (DNA): TGTGCCAGCAGTTCCCGGGAGGCTGAGTATGGGGATAATGAAAAACTGTTTTTT. This sequence encodes CASSSREAEYGDNEKLFF.

The chain couples TRBV29-1 to TRBJ2-1, with TRBD2 identical over 16 bases. J was trimmed by 3 bases and V by 6 bases; bases with no gene match: 8. The germline gives CDR1 SQVTM, CDR2 ANQGSEA. CDR3 length: 17 amino acids. CDR3 region: CSVWGTSGRAFYNEQFF. CDR3 nucleotides: TGCAGCGTGTGGGGGACTAGCGGGAGGGCATTCTACAATGAGCAGTTCTTC.

The rearrangement uses TRBV7-8 and TRBJ2-2; no clear D. The CDR3 covers 16 residues. CDR1 is SGHVS, CDR2 FQNEAQ, per germline. V shed 4 bases and J shed 7 bases, with 19 bases lying between them. CDR3 sequence reads: CASSSRQTSTYGELFF. DNA for the CDR3: TGTGCCAGCAGCTCCAGGCAGACAAGTACCTACGGGGAGCTGTTTTTT.

J is TRBJ2-1 and V is TRBV28, with 9 bases that match TRBD2. The CDR3 runs 18 residues. V dropped 6 bases and J dropped 1; count of bases not matched to a gene: 13. Looked up from germline, CDR1 is MDHEN and CDR2 is SYDVKM. CDR3 residues: CASSPGGSGSGSYNEQFF. DNA of the CDR3: TGTGCCAGCAGCCCCGGGGGTAGCGGGAGTGGTTCCTACAATGAGCAGTTCTTC.

Ten or more counts support this clone. Other DNA sequences in the same sample also yield this CDR3. The V and J genes are TRBV28 and TRBJ2-6, with D perhaps matching TRBD2 (5 bases). The CDR3 runs 15 residues. V lost 5 bases and J 4 bases, leaving 12 bases between the germline ends. Per the germline V gene, CDR1 is MDHEN and CDR2 is SYDVKM. CDR3 DNA sequence: TGTGCCAGCAGTCTGGGGAGTTCCGGGGCCAACGTCCTGACTTTC. Amino acid sequence: CASSLGSSGANVLTF.

In the case of this clone: The identical CDR3 is also encoded by other nucleotide sequences in the sample. The chain carries TRBV3-1 (or the pseudogene TRBV3-2) and TRBJ1-6, with D possibly being TRBD1 (6 bases). The germline V gene encodes CDR1 LGHDT and CDR2 YNNKEL (reference sequence). The CDR3 contains 13 residues. V was pared by 3 bases and J by 7 bases, with 7 bases between. For the CDR3, the DNA is TGTGCCAGCAGCCAGGACAGCAATTCACCCCTCCACTTT. Its protein is CASSQDSNSPLHF.

The V and J genes are TRBV28 and TRBJ1-5; 12 nucleotides align to TRBD1. Per germline, CDR1 MDHEN and CDR2 SYDVKM. The J segment lost 5 bases and the V segment lost 1 base, leaving 6 bases of the junction unmatched. The CDR3 has 17 amino acids. Written as DNA, the CDR3 is TGTGCCAGCAGTTTATCGGGGGGACAGGGGGCCTATCAGCCCCAGCATTTT. It encodes CASSLSGGQGAYQPQHF.

The chain couples TRBV14 to TRBJ1-4; no clear D. The germline gives CDR1 SGHDN, CDR2 FVKESK. V was trimmed by 2 bases and J by 5 bases, leaving 18 bases between them. The CDR3 is made up of 17 amino acids. The CDR3 DNA sequence: TGTGCCAGCAGCCAACGCAACCCCCCGGGTCCAAATGAAAAACTGTTTTTT. This translates into CASSQRNPPGPNEKLFF.

The DNA for the CDR3 is TGTGCCAGCAGCTTGGTAGGGGGCCTCCACACCGGGGAGCTGTTTTTT. It specifies CASSLVGGLHTGELFF. This rearrangement joins TRBV5-4 to TRBJ2-2, with TRBD1 matching 7 bases. The V segment lost 0 bases and the J segment 3 bases; nucleotides outside the gene matches: 5. CDR3 length: 16 residues. CDR1 and CDR2 (germline): SGHNT, YYREEE (reference sequence). The full variable domain, in which reference TRBV5-4 and TRBJ2-2 provide the parts outside the CDR3, is ETGVTQSPTHLIKTRGQQVTLRCSSQSGHNTVSWYQQALGQGPQFIFQYYREEENGRGNFPPRFSGLQFPNYSSELNVNALELDDSALYLCASSLVGGLHTGELFFGEGSRLTVL.

V gene TRBV7-8 combines with J gene TRBJ1-1; weak D call: TRBD1 (5 bases). This CDR3 spans 17 amino acids. V was pared by 5 bases and J by 0 bases, with 19 bases between. Germline-derived CDR1 and CDR2 are SGHVS and FQNEAQ. For the CDR3, the DNA is TGTGCCAGCAGCCCTATTTATGGGGGGTTAATGAACACTGAAGCTTTCTTT. Translated, it gives CASSPIYGGLMNTEAFF.

J is TRBJ1-2 and V is TRBV28; D ambiguous. The CDR3 consists of 15 residues. The germline V and J ends were trimmed by 1 base and 3 bases, with 12 bases remaining between them. The germline gives CDR1 MDHEN, CDR2 SYDVKM. CDR3 loop: CASSLLNSAYYGYTF. DNA of the CDR3: TGTGCCAGCAGTTTATTGAACAGTGCCTACTATGGCTACACCTTC.

CDR3 region: CSVQGMGRAQANTGELFF. Here the CDR3 DNA reads TGCAGCGTTCAGGGGATGGGTCGGGCACAAGCGAACACCGGGGAGCTGTTTTTT. This chain uses TRBV29-1 with TRBJ2-2; D is perhaps TRBD1 (6 bases). CDR3 size: 18 residues. The germline V and J ends were trimmed by 5 bases and 0 bases, with 22 bases remaining between them. Germline CDR1 is SQVTM and CDR2 is ANQGSEA.

This clone was recorded a few times. V gene TRBV10-2 combines with J gene TRBJ2-7; the D gene is possibly TRBD2 (5 bases). CDR1 WSHSY and CDR2 SAAADI come from the germline V gene. V gave up 8 bases and J gave up 4 bases, with 9 bases separating them. The CDR3 is 11 amino acids. CDR3: CASGRAYEQYF. The CDR3 DNA reads TGCGCCAGCGGGAGAGCTTACGAGCAGTACTTC.

This clone was detected only once. The gene calls are TRBV27 and TRBJ1-6; no definite D call. The germline V and J ends were trimmed by 2 bases and 4 bases, with 3 bases remaining between them. CDR3 length: 13 residues. CDR1 MNHEY and CDR2 SMNVEV come from the germline V gene (reference sequence). The CDR3 nucleotides read TGTGCCAGCAGTTTACAATATAATTCACCCCTCCACTTT. It yields the protein CASSLQYNSPLHF.

The chain recombines TRBV6-5 with TRBJ2-7; TRBD1 is a possible D gene (6 bases). Germline V gene sequence: CDR1 MNHEY, CDR2 SVGAGI. The CDR3 is 11 amino acids. V was trimmed by 7 bases and J by 11 bases, leaving 15 bases between them. The CDR3 DNA reads as TGTGCCAGCATTAAAAACAGGGTAAAGTACTTC. This sequence encodes CASIKNRVKYF.

This clone was observed at least ten times. The V gene is TRBV20-1, the J gene TRBJ1-1; tentative D call: TRBD1 (5 bases). The germline V gene encodes CDR1 DFQATT and CDR2 SNEGSKA (reference sequence). CDR3 length: 11 amino acids. V dropped 8 bases and J dropped 0 bases, with 7 bases sitting between them. CDR3 region: CSWGVNTEAFF. The CDR3 DNA sequence: TGCAGTTGGGGGGTGAACACTGAAGCTTTCTTT.